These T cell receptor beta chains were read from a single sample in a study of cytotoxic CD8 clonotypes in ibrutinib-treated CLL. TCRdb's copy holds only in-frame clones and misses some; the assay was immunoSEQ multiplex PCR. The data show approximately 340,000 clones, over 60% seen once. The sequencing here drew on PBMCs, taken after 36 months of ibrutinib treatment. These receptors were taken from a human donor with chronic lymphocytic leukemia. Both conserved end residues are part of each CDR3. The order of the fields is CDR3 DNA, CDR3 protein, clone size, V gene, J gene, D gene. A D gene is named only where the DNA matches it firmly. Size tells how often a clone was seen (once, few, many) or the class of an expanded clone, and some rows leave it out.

TGCAGCGTTATAGGACAGGGGGCACTGGAACCAGCTTTCTTT	CSVIGQGALEPAFF	.	TRBV29-1	TRBJ1-1	TRBD1
TGCGCCAGCAGAGGCGGGGGAGGCTCCAATGAGCAGTTCTTC	CASRGGGGSNEQFF	.	TRBV5-1	TRBJ2-1	TRBD2
TGTGCCAGCTCACCGGACAGGGTCTATGGCTACACCTTC	CASSPDRVYGYTF	.	TRBV18	TRBJ1-2	TRBD1
TGTGCCAGCAGCGCCCGCGCAGGGTTGTCCGGGGAGCTGTTTTTT	CASSARAGLSGELFF	.	TRBV9	TRBJ2-2	.
TGCAGTGCTAGCGGCCCCTACGAGCAGTACTTC	CSASGPYEQYF	.	TRBV20-1	TRBJ2-7	.
TGCGCCAGCAGCTTGGCAGTAGGCGGACTAGCAGTGGGAGAGCAGTACTTC	CASSLAVGGLAVGEQYF	.	TRBV5-1	TRBJ2-7	TRBD2
TGTGCCAGCAGAGGAGGGGGATTCGGAGATACGCAGTATTTT	CASRGGGFGDTQYF	.	TRBV25-1	TRBJ2-3	.
TGTGCCAGCAGCGTCAAGGGGGAGAGCATTCAGTACTTC	CASSVKGESIQYF	.	TRBV6-5	TRBJ2-4	.
TGTGCCAGCAGTTTGGACATCTCATATGAAAAACTGTTTTTT	CASSLDISYEKLFF	.	TRBV2	TRBJ1-4	.
TGTGCCAGCAGGCCAAGGGGAGGGAACAATGAGCAGTTCTTC	CASRPRGGNNEQFF	.	TRBV2	TRBJ2-1	TRBD2
TGCAGCGTTGGGCGGTCGGGGGGAGAGTACTTC	CSVGRSGGEYF	once	TRBV29-1	TRBJ2-7	TRBD2
TGTGCCAGCAGCCGTGGACGTCCAAGACAGCCCCAGCATTTT	CASSRGRPRQPQHF	once	TRBV2	TRBJ1-5	.
TGCGCCAGCAGCCAAGGATTCTTGGGGACAGGGGGCTACGAGCAGTACTTC	CASSQGFLGTGGYEQYF	.	TRBV4-1	TRBJ2-7	TRBD1
TGTGCCAGTAGTCCCAATGGCAGGGATCACGAGCAGTACTTC	CASSPNGRDHEQYF	.	TRBV19	TRBJ2-7	.
TGTGCCCCTTACGGCTACGAGCAGTACTTC	CAPYGYEQYF	.	TRBV19	TRBJ2-7	.
TGCGCCAGCAGCTTGGGTCCGGGCCCAGATACGCAGTATTTT	CASSLGPGPDTQYF	few	TRBV5-1	TRBJ2-3	.
TGTGCCAGCAGTTACTCGTTTCGGGACAGGGACTACGAGCAGTACTTC	CASSYSFRDRDYEQYF	.	TRBV6-6	TRBJ2-7	TRBD1
TGCAGTGCCAGGGTCCAAGAGACCCAGTACTTC	CSARVQETQYF	.	TRBV20-1	TRBJ2-5	.
TGCAGCGTTGAAGCCCCGGACAGGGGGAATGGCTACACCTTC	CSVEAPDRGNGYTF	.	TRBV29-1	TRBJ1-2	TRBD1
TGTGCCAGCAGTGATAGGCTGGGGTCGGGCAATCAGCCCCAGCATTTT	CASSDRLGSGNQPQHF	.	TRBV6-1	TRBJ1-5	.